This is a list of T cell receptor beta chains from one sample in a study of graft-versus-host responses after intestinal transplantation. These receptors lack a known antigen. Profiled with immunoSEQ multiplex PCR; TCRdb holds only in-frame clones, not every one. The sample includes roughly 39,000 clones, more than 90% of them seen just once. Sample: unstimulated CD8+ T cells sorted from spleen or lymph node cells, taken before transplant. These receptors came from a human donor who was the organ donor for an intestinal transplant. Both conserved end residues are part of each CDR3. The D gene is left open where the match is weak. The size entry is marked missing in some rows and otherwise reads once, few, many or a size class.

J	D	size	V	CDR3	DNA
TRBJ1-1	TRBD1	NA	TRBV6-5	CASRQTGTGDTEAFF	TGTGCCAGCAGGCAGACCGGGACAGGGGATACTGAAGCTTTCTTT
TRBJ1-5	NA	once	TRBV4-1	CASSQVFGANQPQHF	TGCGCCAGCAGCCAAGTTTTTGGGGCCAATCAGCCCCAGCATTTT
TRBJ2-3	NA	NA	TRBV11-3	CASSLGEADTQYF	TGTGCCAGCAGCTTAGGAGAGGCAGATACGCAGTATTTT
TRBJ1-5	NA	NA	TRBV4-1	CASSQVGLGGNQPQHF	TGCGCCAGCAGCCAAGTAGGCCTCGGGGGCAATCAGCCCCAGCATTTT
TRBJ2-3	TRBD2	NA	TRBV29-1	CSGTGLDTDTQYF	TGCAGCGGAACGGGACTAGACACAGATACGCAGTATTTT
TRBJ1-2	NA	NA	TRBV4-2	CASSQDRAGGYTF	TGTGCCAGCAGCCAAGATCGGGCGGGTGGCTACACCTTC
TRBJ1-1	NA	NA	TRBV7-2	CASSLGLANTEAFF	TGTGCCAGCAGCTTAGGGCTGGCGAACACTGAAGCTTTCTTT
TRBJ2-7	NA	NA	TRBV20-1	CSAHLGGEQYF	TGCAGTGCTCATCTCGGAGGCGAGCAGTACTTC
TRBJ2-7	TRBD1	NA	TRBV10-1	CASSGTGVYEQYF	TGCGCCAGTTCCGGGACAGGGGTCTACGAGCAGTACTTC
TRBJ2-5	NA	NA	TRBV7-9	CASSFSQGPQETQYF	TGTGCCAGCAGCTTTTCGCAGGGGCCTCAAGAGACCCAGTACTTC
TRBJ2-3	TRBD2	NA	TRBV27	CASSPPGLAASTDTQYF	TGTGCCAGCAGTCCTCCGGGACTAGCCGCGAGCACAGATACGCAGTATTTT
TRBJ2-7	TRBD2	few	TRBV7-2	CASSLGTSGGQEQYF	TGTGCCAGCAGCTTAGGGACTAGCGGGGGTCAAGAGCAGTACTTC
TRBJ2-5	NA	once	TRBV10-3	CAISETFPGAGETQYF	TGTGCCATCAGTGAGACCTTTCCGGGGGCGGGAGAGACCCAGTACTTC
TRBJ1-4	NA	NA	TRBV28	CASSSIPQLQATNEKLFF	TGTGCCAGCAGTTCAATCCCCCAACTACAAGCAACTAATGAAAAACTGTTTTTT
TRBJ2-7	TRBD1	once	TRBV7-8	CASSLWALDEDRGNEQYF	TGTGCCAGCAGCCTTTGGGCATTAGATGAAGACAGGGGTAACGAGCAGTACTTC
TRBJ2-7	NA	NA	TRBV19	CASSSHPAGHEQYF	TGTGCCAGTAGTTCACACCCGGCGGGCCACGAGCAGTACTTC
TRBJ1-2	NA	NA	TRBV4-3	CASSQEFWVGDYGYTF	TGCGCCAGCAGCCAAGAGTTTTGGGTTGGGGACTATGGCTACACCTTC
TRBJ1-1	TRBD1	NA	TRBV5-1	CASGDRDGVNTEAFF	TGCGCCAGCGGCGACAGGGATGGGGTTAACACTGAAGCTTTCTTT
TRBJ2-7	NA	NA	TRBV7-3	CASSLIPGTAYEQYF	TGTGCCAGCAGCTTAATTCCAGGGACGGCCTACGAGCAGTACTTC
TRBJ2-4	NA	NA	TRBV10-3	CATKTLAKNIQYF	TGTGCCACCAAAACTTTAGCCAAAAACATTCAGTACTTC
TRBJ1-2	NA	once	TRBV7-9	CASSAATLGGANYGYTF	TGTGCCAGCAGCGCAGCAACCCTCGGGGGGGCAAACTATGGCTACACCTTC
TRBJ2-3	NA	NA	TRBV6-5	CASSLQESTGTQYF	TGTGCCAGCAGTCTCCAGGAAAGCACGGGTACGCAGTATTTT